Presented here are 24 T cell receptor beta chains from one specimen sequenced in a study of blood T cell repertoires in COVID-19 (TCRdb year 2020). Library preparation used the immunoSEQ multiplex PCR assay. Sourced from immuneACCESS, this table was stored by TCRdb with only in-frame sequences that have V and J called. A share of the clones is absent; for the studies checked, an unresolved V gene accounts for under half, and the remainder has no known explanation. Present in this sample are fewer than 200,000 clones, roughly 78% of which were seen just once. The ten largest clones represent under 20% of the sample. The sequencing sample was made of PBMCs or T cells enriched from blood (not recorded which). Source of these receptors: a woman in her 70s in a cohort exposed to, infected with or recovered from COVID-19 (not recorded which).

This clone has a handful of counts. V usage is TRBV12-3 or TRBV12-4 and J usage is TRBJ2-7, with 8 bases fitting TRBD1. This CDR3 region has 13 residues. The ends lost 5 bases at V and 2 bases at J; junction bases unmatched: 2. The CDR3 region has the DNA TGTGCCAGCAGTCAGGACAGGGCCTACGAGCAGTACTTC. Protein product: CASSQDRAYEQYF.

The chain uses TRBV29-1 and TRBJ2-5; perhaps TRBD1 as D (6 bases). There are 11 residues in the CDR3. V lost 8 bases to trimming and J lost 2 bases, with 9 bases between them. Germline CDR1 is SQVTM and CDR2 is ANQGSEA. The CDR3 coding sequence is TGCAGCTACAGGGCACAAGAGACCCAGTACTTC. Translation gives CSYRAQETQYF. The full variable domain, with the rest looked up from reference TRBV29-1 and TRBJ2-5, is SAVISQKPSRDICQRGTSLTIQCQVDSQVTMMFWYRQQPGQSLTLIATANQGSEATYESGFVIDKFPISRPNLTFSTLTVSNMSPEDSSIYLCSYRAQETQYFGPGTRLLVL.

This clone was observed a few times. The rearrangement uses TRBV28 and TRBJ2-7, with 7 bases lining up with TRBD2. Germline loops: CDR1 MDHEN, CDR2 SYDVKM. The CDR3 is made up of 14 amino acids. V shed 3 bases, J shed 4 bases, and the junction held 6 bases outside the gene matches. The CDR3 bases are TGTGCCAGCAGTTTTGGCGGGAGCAGGTACGAGCAGTACTTC. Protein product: CASSFGGSRYEQYF.

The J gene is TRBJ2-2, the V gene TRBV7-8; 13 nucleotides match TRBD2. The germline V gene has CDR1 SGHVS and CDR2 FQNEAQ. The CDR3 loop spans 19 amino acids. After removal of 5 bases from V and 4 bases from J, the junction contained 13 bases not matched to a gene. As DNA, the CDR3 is TGTGCCAGCAGCCGACACGGACTAGCGGGAGTAAACCCCACCGGGGAGCTGTTTTTT. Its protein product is CASSRHGLAGVNPTGELFF.

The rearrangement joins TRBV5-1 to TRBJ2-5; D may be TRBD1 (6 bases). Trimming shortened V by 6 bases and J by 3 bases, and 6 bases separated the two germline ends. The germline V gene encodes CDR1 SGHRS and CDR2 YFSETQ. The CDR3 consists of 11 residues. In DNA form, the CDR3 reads TGCGCCAGCAAGGGGGAAGAGACCCAGTACTTC. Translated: CASKGEETQYF.

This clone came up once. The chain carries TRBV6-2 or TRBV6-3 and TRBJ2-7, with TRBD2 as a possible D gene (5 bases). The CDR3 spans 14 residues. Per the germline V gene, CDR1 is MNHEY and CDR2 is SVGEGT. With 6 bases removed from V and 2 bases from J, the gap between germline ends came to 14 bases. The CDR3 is CASSGTLRAYEQYF. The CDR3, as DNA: TGTGCCAGCAGCGGAACCTTGAGGGCCTACGAGCAGTACTTC.

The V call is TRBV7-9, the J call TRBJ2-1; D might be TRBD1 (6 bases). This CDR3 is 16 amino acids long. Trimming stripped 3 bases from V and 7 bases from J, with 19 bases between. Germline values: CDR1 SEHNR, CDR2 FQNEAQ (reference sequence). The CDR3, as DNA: TGTGCCAGCAGCTTCGAGTGGGGCAGGGGCGGGAATGAGCAGTTCTTC. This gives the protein CASSFEWGRGGNEQFF.

CDR3 sequence: CASSHSSYEQYF. The CDR3 DNA is TGTGCCAGCAGCCACAGCTCCTACGAGCAGTACTTC. The V call is TRBV11-3, the J call TRBJ2-7; D is unresolved. The CDR3 runs to 12 residues. V dropped 5 bases and J dropped 0 bases, with 5 bases sitting between them. Germline-derived CDR1 and CDR2 are SGHNT and YENEEA.

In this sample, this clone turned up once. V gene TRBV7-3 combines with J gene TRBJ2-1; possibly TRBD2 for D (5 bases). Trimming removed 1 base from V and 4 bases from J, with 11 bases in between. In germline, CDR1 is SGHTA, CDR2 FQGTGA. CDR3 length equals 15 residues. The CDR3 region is CASSLSGGYYNEQFF. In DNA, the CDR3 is TGTGCCAGCAGCTTAAGTGGCGGGTATTACAATGAGCAGTTCTTC.

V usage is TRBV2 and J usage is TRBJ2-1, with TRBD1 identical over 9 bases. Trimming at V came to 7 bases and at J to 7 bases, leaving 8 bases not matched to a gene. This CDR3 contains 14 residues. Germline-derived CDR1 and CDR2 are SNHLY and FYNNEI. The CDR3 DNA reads TGTGCCAGCATTACACCAGGGACAGGGAATGAGCAGTTCTTC. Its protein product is CASITPGTGNEQFF.

The CDR3 region is CASSPGQGWGYTF. The CDR3 DNA reads as TGTGCCAGCAGCCCGGGACAGGGATGGGGCTACACCTTC. J is TRBJ1-2 and V is TRBV7-9; 9 bases align to TRBD1. The CDR3 is made up of 13 amino acids. Germline V gene data show CDR1 as SEHNR and CDR2 as FQNEAQ (reference sequence). V lost 5 bases to trimming and J lost 8 bases; unmatched junction nucleotides: 6.

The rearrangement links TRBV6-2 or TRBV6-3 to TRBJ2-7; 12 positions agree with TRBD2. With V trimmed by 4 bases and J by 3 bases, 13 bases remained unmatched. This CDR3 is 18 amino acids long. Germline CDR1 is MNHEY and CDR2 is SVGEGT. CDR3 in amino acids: CASSSSVRLAGANYEQYF. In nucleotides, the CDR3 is TGTGCCAGCAGTTCCTCCGTACGACTAGCGGGAGCGAACTACGAGCAGTACTTC.

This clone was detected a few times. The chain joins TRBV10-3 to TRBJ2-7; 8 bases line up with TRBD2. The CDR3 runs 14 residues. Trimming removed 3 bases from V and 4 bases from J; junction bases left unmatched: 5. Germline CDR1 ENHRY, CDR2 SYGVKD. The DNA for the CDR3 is TGTGCCATCAGTGACCGAAGCGGGAGTTACGAGCAGTACTTC. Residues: CAISDRSGSYEQYF.

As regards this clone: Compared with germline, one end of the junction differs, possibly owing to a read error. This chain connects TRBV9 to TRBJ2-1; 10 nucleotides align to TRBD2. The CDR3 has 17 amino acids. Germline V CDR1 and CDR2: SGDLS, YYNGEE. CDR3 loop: CASSVGAGGFTYNEQFF. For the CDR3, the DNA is TGTGCCAGCAGCGTAGGAGCGGGAGGGTTTACCTATAATGAGCAGTTCTTC.

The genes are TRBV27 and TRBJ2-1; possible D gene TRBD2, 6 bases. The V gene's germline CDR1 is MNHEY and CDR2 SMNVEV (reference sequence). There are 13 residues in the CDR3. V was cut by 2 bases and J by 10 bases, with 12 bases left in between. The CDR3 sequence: CASSLIGLAEQFF. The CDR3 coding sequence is TGTGCCAGCAGTTTAATCGGTCTAGCGGAGCAGTTCTTC.

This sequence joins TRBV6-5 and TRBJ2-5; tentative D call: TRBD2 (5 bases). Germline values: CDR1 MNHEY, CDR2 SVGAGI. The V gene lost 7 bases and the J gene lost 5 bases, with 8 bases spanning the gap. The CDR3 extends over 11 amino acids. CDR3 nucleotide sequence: TGTGCCAGCATTAGCGAGGAGACCCAGTACTTC. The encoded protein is CASISEETQYF.

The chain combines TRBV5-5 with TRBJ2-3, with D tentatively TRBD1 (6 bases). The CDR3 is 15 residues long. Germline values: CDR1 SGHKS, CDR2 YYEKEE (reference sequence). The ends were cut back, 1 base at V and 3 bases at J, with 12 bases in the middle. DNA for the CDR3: TGTGCCAGCAGCTTGACTCCAAGGGGGACAGATACGCAGTATTTT. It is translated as CASSLTPRGTDTQYF.

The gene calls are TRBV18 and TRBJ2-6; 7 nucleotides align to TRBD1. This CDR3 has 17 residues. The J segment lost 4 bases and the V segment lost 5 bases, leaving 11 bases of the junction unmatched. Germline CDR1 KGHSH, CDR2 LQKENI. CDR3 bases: TGTGCCAGCTCAGCCGTGGACAGGACCCCCGGGGCCAACGTCCTGACTTTC. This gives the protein CASSAVDRTPGANVLTF.

The CDR3: CASSPSGIGGYEQYF. DNA for the CDR3: TGTGCCAGCAGTCCATCCGGGATAGGTGGCTACGAGCAGTACTTC. The chain has TRBV6-5 and TRBJ2-7; D might be TRBD2 (5 bases). CDR1 is MNHEY and CDR2 is SVGAGI in the germline V gene. V was shortened by 5 bases and J by 3 bases, with 17 bases between the two germline ends. This CDR3 spans 15 amino acids.

DNA for the CDR3: TGTGCCAGCATTTCCGGGACAGGGGGTCCCACTGAAGCTTTCTTT. Translation: CASISGTGGPTEAFF. The chain employs TRBV6-5 and TRBJ1-1, with 11 positions matching TRBD1. The CDR3 contains 15 residues. The junction had 8 bases not matched to a gene; V was cut back by 7 bases and J by 4 bases. The V gene's germline CDR1 is MNHEY and CDR2 SVGAGI.

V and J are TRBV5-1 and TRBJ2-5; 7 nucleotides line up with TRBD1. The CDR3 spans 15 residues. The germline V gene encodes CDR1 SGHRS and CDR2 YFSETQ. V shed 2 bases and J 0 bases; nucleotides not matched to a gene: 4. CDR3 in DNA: TGCGCCAGCAGCTTCGGGACAGTACACCAAGAGACCCAGTACTTC. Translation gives CASSFGTVHQETQYF.

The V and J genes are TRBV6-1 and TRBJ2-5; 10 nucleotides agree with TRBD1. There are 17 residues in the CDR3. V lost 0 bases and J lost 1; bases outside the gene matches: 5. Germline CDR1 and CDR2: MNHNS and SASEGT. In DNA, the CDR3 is TGTGCCAGCAGTGAAGCACACAGACAGGGGGCCCAAGAGACCCAGTACTTC. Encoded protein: CASSEAHRQGAQETQYF.

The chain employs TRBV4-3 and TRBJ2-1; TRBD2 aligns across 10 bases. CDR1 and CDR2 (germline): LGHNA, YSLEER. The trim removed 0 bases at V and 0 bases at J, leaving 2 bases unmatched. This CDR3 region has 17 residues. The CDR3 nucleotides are TGCGCCAGCAGCCAAGATGCTAGCGGGAGCTCCTACAATGAGCAGTTCTTC. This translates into CASSQDASGSSYNEQFF.

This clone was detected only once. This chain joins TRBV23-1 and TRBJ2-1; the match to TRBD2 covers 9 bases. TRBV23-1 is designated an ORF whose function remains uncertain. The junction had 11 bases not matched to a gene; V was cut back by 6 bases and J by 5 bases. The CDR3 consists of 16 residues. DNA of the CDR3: TGCGCCAGCAGGACCTGGACTAGCGAGGGGGACAATGAGCAGTTCTTC. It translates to CASRTWTSEGDNEQFF.